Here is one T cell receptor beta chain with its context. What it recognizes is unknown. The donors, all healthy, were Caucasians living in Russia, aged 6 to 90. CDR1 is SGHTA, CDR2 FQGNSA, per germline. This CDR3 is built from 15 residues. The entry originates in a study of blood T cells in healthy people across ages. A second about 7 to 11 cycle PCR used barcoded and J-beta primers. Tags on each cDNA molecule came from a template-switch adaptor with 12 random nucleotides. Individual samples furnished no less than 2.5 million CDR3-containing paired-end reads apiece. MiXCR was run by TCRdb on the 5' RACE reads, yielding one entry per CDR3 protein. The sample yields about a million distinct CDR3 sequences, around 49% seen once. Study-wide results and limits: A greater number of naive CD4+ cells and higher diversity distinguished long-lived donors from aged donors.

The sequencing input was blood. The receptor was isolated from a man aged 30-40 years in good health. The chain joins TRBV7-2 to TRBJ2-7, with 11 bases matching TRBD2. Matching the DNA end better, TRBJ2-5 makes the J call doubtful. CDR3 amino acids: CASSHIAGGRETQYF. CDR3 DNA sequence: TGTGCCAGCAGCCACATAGCGGGGGGGCGCGAGACCCAGTACTTC.